This TCR beta chain was sequenced during a study of blood T cell repertoires in COVID-19. Whole-study context: Both acute and convalescent COVID-19 samples were obtained from the United States, Italy and Spain.

Generated by immunoSEQ multiplex PCR, the TCRdb table keeps only in-frame clones and is missing some. In the table there are 150,000 to 250,000 clones, roughly four fifths of which are singletons. The J segment lost 6 bases and the V segment lost 4 bases, leaving 16 bases of the junction unmatched. Germline CDR1 reads SGHNT; CDR2 reads YYREEE (reference sequence). CDR3 length: 17 amino acids. Recovered status in Cohort 3 required two negative PCRs, clearance, or symptom resolution. The receptor was derived from a man aged 40-50 years who had recovered from COVID-19. Sequencing used PBMCs or T cells enriched from blood (not recorded which). The chain joins TRBV5-4 to TRBJ2-1, with 7 bases identical to TRBD1. CDR3 amino acids: CASSQEREIRTGNEQFF. CDR3 coding DNA: TGTGCCAGCAGCCAAGAAAGAGAAATAAGGACAGGCAATGAGCAGTTCTTC.